Given below is one T cell receptor (beta chain) in context. This entry belongs to a study of control samples from healthy donors and cancer patients. This CDR3 comprises 15 residues. Trimming removed 5 bases from V and 0 bases from J; junction bases left unmatched: 4. The germline V gene encodes CDR1 SGHVS and CDR2 FNYEAQ. Data came from immunoSEQ multiplex PCR; TCRdb stores just in-frame clones and leaves some out. The table includes 150,000 or so clones, just over 85% detected once. The sequence was collected from a man aged 18 to 35 in good health. The sample was blood. V is TRBV7-6 and J is TRBJ2-3; 8 bases are shared with TRBD2. The CDR3 spells CASSHGGASTDTQYF. The CDR3 DNA reads TGTGCCAGCAGCCACGGGGGGGCTAGCACAGATACGCAGTATTTT.